This passage covers 10 T cell receptor beta chains from one sample sequenced in a study of long-term antiretroviral therapy in people with HIV. Running of the v3.0 immunoSEQ assay took place at survey level. Assay: immunoSEQ multiplex PCR; the TCRdb copy retains only in-frame clones and omits some. The sample has approximately 19,000 clones, around three quarters seen once. Sequencing was performed on unsorted PBMCs, taken 2.3 years after starting antiretroviral therapy. These receptors were collected from a woman between 35 and 50 years old with HIV.

The rearrangement joins TRBV4-1 to TRBJ1-2; a possible D gene is TRBD1 (6 bases). Germline V gives CDR1 MGHRA, CDR2 YSYEKL. Trimming cost V 4 bases and J 0 bases, with 12 bases left between them. This CDR3 spans 15 amino acids. CDR3 amino acids: CASSLYRASNYGYTF. CDR3 in DNA: TGCGCCAGCAGCCTCTACAGGGCGTCTAACTATGGCTACACCTTC.

The chain recombines TRBV4-1 with TRBJ2-4; possibly TRBD2 for D (6 bases). Trimming cost V 0 bases and J 3 bases, with 18 bases left between them. The CDR3 consists of 18 residues. CDR1 is MGHRA, CDR2 YSYEKL, per germline. CDR3: CASSQDLGSGEGKNIQYF. The CDR3 DNA is TGCGCCAGCAGCCAAGATCTCGGGTCGGGAGAAGGCAAAAACATTCAGTACTTC.

This chain uses TRBV6-6 with TRBJ1-1; TRBD1 is a possible D gene (6 bases). The CDR3 is made up of 12 amino acids. The germline gives CDR1 MNHNY, CDR2 SVGAGI (reference sequence). V lost 2 bases and J 11 bases, leaving 12 bases between the germline ends. The CDR3 region is CASSYADSRAFF. CDR3 nucleotides: TGTGCCAGCAGTTACGCGGACAGTCGCGCTTTCTTT.

The rearrangement joins TRBV15 to TRBJ1-1; D possibly corresponds to TRBD1 (5 bases). This CDR3 is built from 16 residues. CDR1 LNHNV and CDR2 YYDKDF come from the germline V gene (reference sequence). Trimming cost V 3 bases and J 7 bases, with 21 bases left between them. The CDR3 DNA sequence: TGTGCCACCAGCAGGATGGGGAGAGGGGACGCCATTGAAGCTTTCTTT. It translates to CATSRMGRGDAIEAFF. Drawing the rest from reference TRBV15 and TRBJ1-1, the complete variable domain is DAMVIQNPRYQVTQFGKPVTLSCSQTLNHNVMYWYQQKSSQAPKLLFHYYDKDFNNEADTPDNFQSRRPNTSFCFLDIRSPGLGDTAMYLCATSRMGRGDAIEAFFGQGTRLTVV.

The V gene is TRBV19, the J gene TRBJ2-4, with D perhaps TRBD2 (7 bases). Germline CDR1 reads LNHDA; CDR2 reads SQIVND (reference sequence). Trimming left V 0 bases short and J 2 bases short, with 11 bases between. The CDR3 length is 16 residues. CDR3 loop: CASSIDRGGPKNIQYF. The CDR3 DNA reads as TGTGCCAGTAGTATAGATAGGGGGGGACCCAAAAACATTCAGTACTTC.

The gene calls are TRBV6-5 and TRBJ2-2; TRBD2 matches at 8 bases. V trimming: 2 bases; J trimming: 4 bases; junction bases outside the gene matches: 6. Germline lookup yields CDR1 MNHEY and CDR2 SVGAGI. This CDR3 is built from 16 residues. The CDR3 DNA reads TGTGCCAGCAGTTACAAGCGAGCGGGAGTCACCGGGGAGCTGTTTTTT. The encoded protein is CASSYKRAGVTGELFF.

The chain joins TRBV7-6 to TRBJ2-3, with D possibly TRBD2 on 6 matching bases. The CDR3 covers 14 residues. Trimming stripped 5 bases from V and 8 bases from J, with 17 bases between. Germline-derived CDR1 and CDR2 are SGHVS and FNYEAQ. CDR3 coding DNA: TGTGCCAGCAGCGTCGGGACTTCAACGGGTACGCAGTATTTT. Protein product: CASSVGTSTGTQYF.

The rearrangement joins TRBV6-5 to TRBJ1-2; D not resolved. This CDR3 is built from 13 residues. V lost 5 bases and J 8 bases, leaving 15 bases between the germline ends. From germline, CDR1 is MNHEY and CDR2 SVGAGI. The CDR3 nucleotides read TGTGCCAGCAGTCTTAGTACCTCGCAAGGCTACACCTTC. Amino acid sequence: CASSLSTSQGYTF.

The chain uses TRBV30 and TRBJ2-5, with TRBD2 identical over 9 bases. The trim removed 4 bases at V and 5 bases at J, leaving 14 bases unmatched. Per the germline V gene, CDR1 is GTSNPN and CDR2 is SVGIG (reference sequence). This CDR3 is built from 16 residues. The CDR3 is CAWMSPGREGLETQYF. DNA for the CDR3: TGTGCCTGGATGTCCCCCGGGCGGGAGGGCCTGGAGACCCAGTACTTC.

The rearrangement uses TRBV7-2 and TRBJ2-2; tentative D call: TRBD1 (6 bases). The length of the CDR3 is 17 residues. With 3 bases removed from V and 6 bases from J, the gap between germline ends came to 20 bases. Germline values: CDR1 SGHTA, CDR2 FQGNSA. CDR3 sequence reads: CASSLVLFQGYPGELFF. CDR3 coding DNA: TGTGCCAGCAGCTTGGTTCTATTCCAGGGGTATCCCGGGGAGCTGTTTTTT.